Detailed here is one TCR beta chain. Its matching antigen is unknown. Germline V gene lookup returns CDR1 KGHSH and CDR2 LQKENI. The CDR3 runs 14 residues. V was pared by 2 bases and J by 0 bases, with 8 bases between. The data were taken from a study of T cell responses to AZD1222 COVID-19 vaccine. Clones were sequenced by immunoSEQ multiplex PCR, and TCRdb holds only the in-frame ones, with some missing. The sample has roughly 200,000 clones; 85% to 95% are singletons. Findings of the study overall: Across spike, vaccine-associated CD4 TCRs were found, dominant at 160-218 and 743-854. The peak T cell response came first, and repertoires were sampled only after it. Just a handful of AZD1222 recipients were seropositive at baseline. Reports indicate that nearly half of spike-specific TCRs are directed at unmutated variant regions.

V usage is TRBV18 and J usage is TRBJ2-7; D remains ambiguous. The source is an adult in good health. Sequenced material: peripheral blood, taken on day 0 of MenACWY control vaccination. CDR3 nucleotide sequence: TGTGCCAGCTCACCAGTGACATCCTCCTACGAGCAGTACTTC. Translation: CASSPVTSSYEQYF.